The text below deals with one T cell receptor beta chain. Its antigen target is currently unknown. The sample holds no much larger clone one base away, and base qualities are not on file. The trial excluded patients who had a history of autoimmune disease or were on systemic immunosuppression. Peripheral blood for TCR sequencing was drawn from every dose cohort at baseline, at cycle 4 day 1 and at cycle 7 day 1. Samples came from an open-label, multicenter, first-in-human phase I dose-escalation trial of ivuxolimab. Adults with locally advanced or metastatic melanoma, renal cell carcinoma, hepatocellular carcinoma or head and neck squamous cell carcinoma were enrolled in the trial. CD4+ and CD8+ T cells were sorted separately from peripheral blood before TCR sequencing. This entry is derived from a study of OX40 agonist ivuxolimab in advanced cancers. Background on the whole study: The costimulatory receptor OX40 (CD134) was targeted by ivuxolimab, a fully human IgG2 agonistic monoclonal antibody. The purpose of peripheral TCRbeta sequencing was to test whether ivuxolimab changed TCR sequence diversity and led to clonal T-cell expansion. Three dose-escalation patients achieved partial responses, one with hepatocellular carcinoma and two with cutaneous melanoma. The paper reports the monotherapy dose-escalation portion (N = 52 patients) of the phase I ivuxolimab trial. Prior anti-PD-1, anti-PD-L1 or anti-CTLA-4 therapy was permitted, and checkpoint inhibitors had been received by roughly two fifths of dose-escalation patients. In the dose-escalation cohort, over 65% of patients were male, and the mean age was approximately 60 years, with a range of roughly 23 to 85. Intravenous ivuxolimab was administered to patients every 2 weeks at six dose levels: 0.01, 0.1, 0.3, 1.5, 3 and 10 mg/kg. Of the roughly 54 dose-escalation patients, hepatocellular carcinoma was present in around 20, melanoma in around 15, renal cell carcinoma in 9 and head and neck cancer in 9.

For sequencing of the TCRbeta CDR3 region, genomic DNA was extracted from the sorted cells. The immunoSEQ Assay was used for sequencing of TCRbeta CDR3 regions. The immuneACCESS repertoire file appears here via TCRdb, limited to in-frame rearrangements. These files lack a portion of the clones; in checked studies, under half of the deficit traces to unresolved V genes, and the cause of the others is not known. The sample yields tens of thousands of clones; roughly 80% were counted once. Around 1.8% of the sample is held by the ten biggest clonotypes. What the authors observed across the whole study: Which antigens the clonally expanded peripheral T cells were specific for was not determined. After ivuxolimab, more expanded clones were found on average in CD8+ T cells than in CD4+ T cells. Low levels of normalized T-cell clonal expansion were also seen in some nonresponding patients. Clonal expansion of both CD4+ and CD8+ blood T cells was observed from baseline to week 6 at doses 0.1 to 3.0 mg/kg. Partial responders in the 0.1-3.0 mg/kg groups had among the lowest normalized peripheral clonal expansion, especially among CD8+ T cells.

The receptor comes from an adult with an advanced solid tumor such as melanoma, head and neck, liver or kidney cancer. This sample comprised CD4+ or CD8+ T cells sorted from blood, obtained in a trial of the OX40 agonist ivuxolimab.

Here is the DNA: TGTGCCAGTAAAGGGCAGGGAGACGGCTACGAGCAGTACTTC. Its protein is CASKGQGDGYEQYF. The sequence links TRBV19 to TRBJ2-7; the D gene is perhaps TRBD1 or TRBD2, as each covers 5 bases. The CDR3, from cysteine to phenylalanine, totals 14 residues. Only the CDR3 DNA is retained, 42 bases long and in frame from the first base. CDR1 and CDR2, looked up from the germline V gene (reference sequence), are LNHDA and SQIVND. V gives up 7 bases and J gives up 3 bases, and the segment between their germline ends measures 16 bases.